The present T cell receptor beta chain was sequenced within a study of T cell repertoires in cytomegalovirus infection (dated 2019 in TCRdb). Background on the whole study: Donor HLA type was relevant to the analysis, because carriage of CMV infection together with the matching HLA type was indicated by public TCR beta signatures. Study-wide conclusions, independent of this receptor: In both this cohort and an independent roughly 350-donor cohort, the cumulative frequency of public TCR beta family members distinguished carriers of CMV infection plus the relevant HLA type. The ex vivo response was dominated by HLA-C-restricted CMV-specific TCR beta clonotypes, and the single most frequent clonotype in two of eight donors was supplied by these HLA-C-restricted clonotypes.

These reads were obtained on an Illumina HiSeq 1500. TCRdb itself trimmed the public reads at Q25 with fastp, ran MiXCR and retained productive beta chains. Each CDR3 protein gets just one entry, which takes the most common genes and DNA from the rows behind it. Across this sample there are roughly 130,000 distinct CDR3 sequences, with roughly a quarter seen only once. The ten biggest clones cover 34% of the sample. This clonotype was detected only a few times. No cognate antigen has been identified for it. Base quality data are lacking; no much larger clone is found one base away. V loses 5 bases of germline sequence and J loses 13 bases, and the interval between the two ends is 26 bases. Including the terminal cysteine and phenylalanine, the CDR3 comprises 15 residues. Only the CDR3 region is kept as DNA, spanning 45 bases read in frame from base 1. According to the germline V gene, CDR1 reads MDHEN and CDR2 reads SYDVKM.

The chain employs TRBV28 and TRBJ1-2; TRBD1 is a weak D gene call, 5 bases matching. The specimen was PBMCs, sequenced either directly or after in vitro stimulation (not recorded which). The source of this sequence is a human donor in good health (CMV status not recorded). Some clones in this sample may be carry-over from other donors' samples. CDR3 sequence: CASSQGRSRGASGTF. The bases are TGTGCCAGCAGTCAAGGGAGATCGAGGGGTGCCAGCGGCACCTTC.